These 25 T cell receptor beta chains originate from one sample sequenced in a study of cytotoxic CD8 clonotypes in ibrutinib-treated CLL. This table comes from immunoSEQ multiplex PCR, and its TCRdb copy is limited to in-frame clones, with some not included. The repertoire consists of roughly 70,000 clones, with 90% occurring once and the leading ten covering 3.1%. The sample consisted of PBMCs, taken after 12 months of ibrutinib treatment. The receptors come from a human donor with chronic lymphocytic leukemia.

This chain uses TRBV19 with TRBJ2-2; D is undetermined. This CDR3 comprises 15 residues. Trimming left V 3 bases short and J 7 bases short, with 15 bases between. Germline lookup yields CDR1 LNHDA and CDR2 SQIVND (reference sequence). The CDR3 loop reads CASSIMGIKDGELFF. CDR3 in DNA: TGTGCCAGTAGTATTATGGGGATCAAGGACGGGGAGCTGTTTTTT.

This clone was counted a single time. The chain has TRBV13 and TRBJ2-4; TRBD1 is a possible D gene (5 bases). Germline-derived CDR1 and CDR2 are PRHDT and FYEKMQ (reference sequence). The CDR3 runs to 13 residues. V lost 5 bases and J 8 bases, leaving 13 bases between the germline ends. DNA for the CDR3: TGTGCCAGCAGCAGGACAAGAAGGGACATTCAGTACTTC. This encodes CASSRTRRDIQYF.

The rearrangement joins TRBV10-3 to TRBJ2-7, with 7 bases identical to TRBD2. The V and J ends lost 4 bases and 6 bases, in that order; junction bases with no gene match: 3. Germline CDR1 ENHRY, CDR2 SYGVKD. CDR3 length: 12 residues. CDR3 bases: TGTGCCATCAGTGCCGGGACTATCGAGCAGTACTTC. The encoded protein is CAISAGTIEQYF.

This chain uses TRBV19 with TRBJ1-1; D perhaps matches TRBD1 (6 bases). V was clipped by 11 bases and J by 1 base, with 17 bases between them. Germline CDR1 LNHDA, CDR2 SQIVND (reference sequence). The length of the CDR3 is 14 residues. CDR3 sequence reads: CAAGSGHPNTEAFF. The CDR3, as DNA: TGTGCCGCGGGGTCGGGACATCCGAACACTGAAGCTTTCTTT.

The chain couples TRBV6-6 to TRBJ1-3, with a possible D match to TRBD1 (5 bases). The ends were cut back, 5 bases at V and 0 bases at J, with 8 bases in the middle. This CDR3 region has 14 residues. Germline lookup yields CDR1 MNHNY and CDR2 SVGAGI (reference sequence). As DNA, the CDR3 is TGTGCCAGCAGTAGACAGAACTCTGGAAACACCATATATTTT. Translating it yields CASSRQNSGNTIYF.

This clone appeared once. The chain couples TRBV6-4 to TRBJ2-1; TRBD2 aligns across 9 bases. Germline loops: CDR1 MRHNA, CDR2 SNTAGT. The CDR3 contains 18 residues. Trimming took 3 bases from V and 0 from J; bases not matched to a gene: 9. CDR3 amino acids: CASSESASGDSSYNEQFF. The CDR3 DNA is TGTGCCAGCAGTGAATCCGCTAGCGGGGATTCCTCCTACAATGAGCAGTTCTTC.

This chain links TRBV4-2 with TRBJ2-1, with a weak D call TRBD1 (5 bases). CDR1 is LGHNA, CDR2 YNFKEQ, per germline. This CDR3 has 14 amino acids. Trimming left V 1 base short and J 8 bases short, with 12 bases between. The CDR3 bases are TGTGCCAGCAGCCAAGGGAACAGGTACGATGAGCAGTTCTTC. As protein: CASSQGNRYDEQFF.

The CDR3 DNA sequence: TGCGCCAGCAGAGATACGGCGGAGACCCAGTACTTC. Its protein is CASRDTAETQYF. The chain links TRBV5-1 to TRBJ2-5, with no clear D. V was trimmed by 5 bases and J by 5 bases, leaving 10 bases between them. The CDR3 is 12 amino acids. CDR1 is SGHRS and CDR2 is YFSETQ in the germline V gene.

This clone was found a few times. The CDR3 DNA follows: TGTGCCAGCAGCAAAGGGGGGGCCGGACCCTCCTACGAGCAGTACTTC. This encodes CASSKGGAGPSYEQYF. V and J are TRBV21-1 and TRBJ2-7. TRBV21-1 represents a pseudogene. The CDR3 extends over 16 amino acids.

The chain employs TRBV21-1 and TRBJ1-1; no DNA check was done on the table's D call, TRBD1. TRBV21-1 corresponds to a pseudogene. CDR3 length: 12 residues. In DNA form, the CDR3 reads TGTGCCAGGGGGGACAGGGCCCCTGAAGCTTTCTTT. It codes for CARGDRAPEAFF.

The chain uses TRBV11-2 and TRBJ1-4; tentatively, D is TRBD1 (5 bases). Germline V gene sequence: CDR1 SGHAT, CDR2 FQNNGV. Trimming pared 3 bases from V and 5 bases from J, leaving 10 bases between. The length of the CDR3 is 14 residues. CDR3 bases: TGTGCCAGCAGCTTCCCGGGACGGAATGAAAAACTGTTTTTT. Translating gives CASSFPGRNEKLFF.

The V call is TRBV5-1, the J call TRBJ2-7, with a possible D match to TRBD2 (6 bases). This CDR3 is built from 16 residues. The V end was cut by 3 bases, the J end by 6 bases, with 22 bases between. Per germline, CDR1 SGHRS and CDR2 YFSETQ. CDR3: CASSSTPGTSTGEQYF. The CDR3 nucleotides read TGCGCCAGCAGCTCGACCCCCGGGACTTCAACCGGCGAGCAGTACTTC. The variable domain in full, with the rest retrieved from reference TRBV5-1 and TRBJ2-7, is KAGVTQTPRYLIKTRGQQVTLSCSPISGHRSVSWYQQTPGQGLQFLFEYFSETQRNKGNFPGRFSGRQFSNSRSEMNVSTLELGDSALYLCASSSTPGTSTGEQYFGPGTRLTVT.

The V gene is TRBV4-1, the J gene TRBJ2-2; D may be TRBD1 (5 bases). This CDR3 region has 12 residues. The V end was cut by 8 bases, the J end by 6 bases, with 10 bases between. Germline CDR1 is MGHRA and CDR2 is YSYEKL. The DNA for the CDR3 is TGCGCCAGCGGTCAGGGTCCCGGGGAGCTGTTTTTT. It translates to CASGQGPGELFF.

The J gene is TRBJ1-1, the V gene TRBV10-2; the match to TRBD1 covers 8 bases. V gave up 6 bases and J gave up 1 base; unmatched junction bases: 7. The CDR3 consists of 15 residues. Germline loops: CDR1 WSHSY, CDR2 SAAADI. This CDR3 is CASSRDRSSNTEAFF. In DNA, the CDR3 is TGCGCCAGCAGCCGGGACAGGTCCTCGAACACTGAAGCTTTCTTT.

The chain has TRBV19 and TRBJ2-7, with TRBD2 matching 9 bases. Looked up from germline, CDR1 is LNHDA and CDR2 is SQIVND (reference sequence). This CDR3 is built from 15 residues. After removal of 3 bases from V and 5 bases from J, the junction contained 8 bases not matched to a gene. The CDR3 reads CASSIGSGSFDEQYF. In DNA, the CDR3 is TGTGCCAGTAGTATTGGTAGCGGGAGTTTCGACGAGCAGTACTTC.

The chain uses TRBV14 and TRBJ1-2; D not certain. The germline V and J ends were trimmed by 1 base and 14 bases, with 11 bases remaining between them. In germline, CDR1 is SGHDN, CDR2 FVKESK. The CDR3 contains 11 residues. CDR3: CASSQGTSETF. The CDR3 nucleotides are TGTGCCAGCAGCCAAGGTACCTCGGAGACCTTC.

The chain couples TRBV7-3 to TRBJ2-3, with 7 bases fitting TRBD2. This CDR3 region has 15 residues. From germline, CDR1 is SGHTA and CDR2 FQGTGA. The V segment lost 2 bases and the J segment 0 bases; nucleotides outside the gene matches: 2. CDR3 nucleotides: TGTGCCAGCAGCTTAGCGGGAGTTAGCACAGATACGCAGTATTTT. This gives the protein CASSLAGVSTDTQYF.

This clone occurred once. The chain uses TRBV15 and TRBJ2-7, with D possibly being TRBD1 (5 bases). Deletions cut 5 bases from V and 2 bases from J, with 13 bases between. In germline, CDR1 is LNHNV, CDR2 YYDKDF (reference sequence). This CDR3 is 14 amino acids long. Written as DNA, the CDR3 is TGTGCCACCAGCCAACAGTCAGGGCCCTACGAGCAGTACTTC. Protein product: CATSQQSGPYEQYF. Filled out from reference TRBV15 and TRBJ2-7, the complete variable domain reads DAMVIQNPRYQVTQFGKPVTLSCSQTLNHNVMYWYQQKSSQAPKLLFHYYDKDFNNEADTPDNFQSRRPNTSFCFLDIRSPGLGDTAMYLCATSQQSGPYEQYFGPGTRLTVT.

The rearrangement links TRBV5-6 to TRBJ2-1; D not resolved. This CDR3 spans 14 amino acids. V lost 1 base and J 7 bases, leaving 12 bases between the germline ends. Germline V gene lookup returns CDR1 SGHDT and CDR2 YYEEEE. CDR3 residues: CASSLWQTENEQFF. The CDR3 region has the DNA TGTGCCAGCAGCTTGTGGCAGACCGAGAATGAGCAGTTCTTC.

In this sample, this clone turned up a few times. The chain carries TRBV6-6 and TRBJ2-1, with TRBD1 identical over 11 bases. The CDR3 runs 16 residues. V was pared by 6 bases and J by 4 bases, with 8 bases of the junction left unmatched. CDR1 and CDR2 from the germline V gene are MNHNY and SVGAGI (reference sequence). The CDR3, as DNA: TGTGCCAGCAGCGCCTGGACAGGGGGCTTTTACAATGAGCAGTTCTTC. Its translation: CASSAWTGGFYNEQFF.

Only one count was recorded for this clone. The chain joins TRBV14 to TRBJ1-1, with 7 positions matching TRBD1. Per germline, CDR1 SGHDN and CDR2 FVKESK. The V gene end was trimmed by 4 bases and the J gene end by 3 bases; junction bases not matched to a gene: 5. This CDR3 spans 14 amino acids. The CDR3 DNA reads as TGTGCCAGCAGCCCGACAGGGTTCCACACTGAAGCTTTCTTT. Its protein is CASSPTGFHTEAFF.

The chain uses TRBV19 and TRBJ2-1, with D perhaps matching TRBD2 (6 bases). The V gene's germline CDR1 is LNHDA and CDR2 SQIVND (reference sequence). V was trimmed by 4 bases and J by 7 bases, leaving 17 bases between them. This CDR3 has 15 amino acids. CDR3 bases: TGTGCCAGTAGTAGAAGTAGCGGAGCCCAAAATGAGCAGTTCTTC. This sequence encodes CASSRSSGAQNEQFF.

The chain combines TRBV18 with TRBJ1-2; TRBD1 is a possible D gene (5 bases). This CDR3 is built from 14 residues. Trimming stripped 1 base from V and 6 bases from J, with 12 bases between. Germline-derived CDR1 and CDR2 are KGHSH and LQKENI. The CDR3 region has the DNA TGTGCCAGCTCACCACAAAGGGGCGCCCATGGCTACACCTTC. Protein: CASSPQRGAHGYTF.

The V gene is TRBV9, the J gene TRBJ1-1, with TRBD1 identical over 8 bases. The length of the CDR3 is 15 residues. The ends lost 0 bases at V and 7 bases at J; junction bases unmatched: 8. Germline values: CDR1 SGDLS, CDR2 YYNGEE. The CDR3 here is CASSVDPDREDEAFF. The CDR3 coding sequence is TGTGCCAGCAGCGTAGACCCGGACAGGGAGGATGAAGCTTTCTTT.

The gene calls are TRBV30 and TRBJ2-1; D might be TRBD2 (6 bases). The ends were cut back, 4 bases at V and 2 bases at J, with 12 bases in the middle. The germline V gene has CDR1 GTSNPN and CDR2 SVGIG (reference sequence). This CDR3 contains 14 residues. CDR3 region: CAWTQGLTYNEQFF. The CDR3 DNA follows: TGTGCCTGGACCCAGGGACTTACCTACAATGAGCAGTTCTTC.